Sequencing of this T cell receptor (beta chain) was carried out in a study of cytotoxic CD8 clonotypes in ibrutinib-treated CLL. The wider study: Investigators reported some 24 partial and 2 complete responses; after median roughly 70 months, about 15 patients remained remitted and about 12 progressed. Samples yielded averages of approximately 260,000 productive templates and over 90,000 productive rearrangements. Overall study results and limits: The study found baseline clonality above age-matched healthy donors, tracking circulating CD8+ T-cell counts. Clonality showed a rise at ibrutinib response that reversed toward baseline at progression.

Trimming pared 0 bases from V and 2 bases from J, leaving 8 bases between. The CDR3 runs 16 residues. Germline CDR1 MGHRA, CDR2 YSYEKL. This clone was recorded a few times. The antigen is not known. Profiling relied on immunoSEQ multiplex PCR, and the TCRdb table lists in-frame clones only, not all of them. This table has 50,000 to 60,000 clones, 70% to 90% appearing once. The sequence was collected from a human donor with chronic lymphocytic leukemia. The chain carries TRBV4-1 and TRBJ2-6, with D hard to call. This specimen consisted of PBMCs, obtained after 24 months of ibrutinib treatment. The CDR3 sequence: CASSQDNSAGANVLTF. DNA of the CDR3: TGCGCCAGCAGCCAAGATAACAGTGCTGGGGCCAACGTCCTGACTTTC.